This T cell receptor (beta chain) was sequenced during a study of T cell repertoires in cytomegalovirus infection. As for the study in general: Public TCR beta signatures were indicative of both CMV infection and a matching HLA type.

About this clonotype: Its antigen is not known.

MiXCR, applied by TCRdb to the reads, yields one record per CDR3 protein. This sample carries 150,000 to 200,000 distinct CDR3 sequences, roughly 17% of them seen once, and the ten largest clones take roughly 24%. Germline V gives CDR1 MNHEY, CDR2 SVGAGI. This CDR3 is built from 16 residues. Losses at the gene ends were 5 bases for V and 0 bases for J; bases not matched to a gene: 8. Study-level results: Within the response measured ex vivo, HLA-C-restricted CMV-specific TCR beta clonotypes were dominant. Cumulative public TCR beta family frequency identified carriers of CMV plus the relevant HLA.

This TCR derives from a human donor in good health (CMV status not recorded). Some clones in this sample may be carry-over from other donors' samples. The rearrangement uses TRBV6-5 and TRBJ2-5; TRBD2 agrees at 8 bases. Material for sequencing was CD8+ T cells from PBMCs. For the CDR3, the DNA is TGTGCCAGCAGTATCTTCGGACTAGCCAACCAAGAGACCCAGTACTTC. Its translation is CASSIFGLANQETQYF.